The 25 T cell receptor beta chains below all came from one sample that was sequenced in a study of cytomegalovirus exposure and HLA in healthy donors. PCR primers comprised 60 Vbeta and 13 Jbeta primers. The data were produced by immunoSEQ multiplex PCR, yet TCRdb's version contains in-frame clones alone and is incomplete. The sample yields 120,000 to 150,000 clones, around three quarters seen once. Source material: PBMCs. The receptors were sampled from a man aged 40-49 years in good health and CMV-seropositive.

The chain joins TRBV30 to TRBJ2-5; 10 nucleotides line up with TRBD2. Germline V gene data show CDR1 as GTSNPN and CDR2 as SVGIG (reference sequence). V was pared by 2 bases and J by 4 bases, with 16 bases of the junction left unmatched. The CDR3 has 18 amino acids. CDR3 DNA sequence: TGTGCCTGGAGTACTAGGCTCGGGGCTAGCGGGAGTAGAGAGACCCAGTACTTC. This codes for CAWSTRLGASGSRETQYF.

The chain combines TRBV19 with TRBJ1-5, with D possibly TRBD1 on 5 matching bases. V lost 2 bases to trimming and J lost 1 base, with 9 bases between them. CDR3 length: 15 amino acids. The germline V gene encodes CDR1 LNHDA and CDR2 SQIVND (reference sequence). The CDR3 nucleotides are TGTGCCAGTAGTATACTGGAGGGGAGCAATCAGCCCCAGCATTTT. Protein sequence: CASSILEGSNQPQHF.

The chain carries TRBV19 and TRBJ2-3, with TRBD2 identical over 10 bases. Per the germline V gene, CDR1 is LNHDA and CDR2 is SQIVND (reference sequence). The V and J ends lost 10 bases and 1 base, in that order; junction bases with no gene match: 11. The CDR3 runs 16 residues. The CDR3 protein is CATRGEGTSGTDTQYF. In DNA, the CDR3 is TGTGCCACCCGGGGAGAGGGGACTAGCGGCACAGATACGCAGTATTTT.

The rearrangement links TRBV6-5 to TRBJ2-7; 9 nucleotides line up with TRBD2. This CDR3 is 16 amino acids long. CDR1 and CDR2 from the germline V gene are MNHEY and SVGAGI. After removal of 0 bases from V and 3 bases from J, the junction contained 6 bases not matched to a gene. DNA of the CDR3: TGTGCCAGCAGTTACTCCGGTCTAGCGGGATTCTACGAGCAGTACTTC. Its protein product is CASSYSGLAGFYEQYF.

The chain has TRBV27 and TRBJ2-7; no definite D call. The V gene's germline CDR1 is MNHEY and CDR2 SMNVEV (reference sequence). CDR3 size: 11 residues. Deletions cut 4 bases from V and 2 bases from J, with 3 bases between. The CDR3 coding sequence is TGTGCCAGCAGTTCCACCTACGAGCAGTACTTC. Protein product: CASSSTYEQYF.

The chain carries TRBV4-3 and TRBJ2-7, with TRBD1 matching over 9 bases. Germline loops: CDR1 LGHNA, CDR2 YSLEER. V was pared by 0 bases and J by 6 bases, with 6 bases of the junction left unmatched. This CDR3 comprises 15 residues. The CDR3 loop is CASSQEWDRVSEQYF. The CDR3 DNA is TGCGCCAGCAGCCAAGAATGGGACAGGGTATCCGAGCAGTACTTC.

This sequence joins TRBV28 and TRBJ2-6; TRBD1 agrees at 10 bases. The germline V gene encodes CDR1 MDHEN and CDR2 SYDVKM. The CDR3 runs 18 residues. Germline trimming cut 3 bases from V and 5 bases from J; bases unmatched to any gene: 10. This chain's CDR3 is CASSFGQGGRTRANVLTF. For the CDR3, the DNA is TGTGCCAGCAGTTTCGGACAGGGGGGAAGAACGAGGGCCAACGTCCTGACTTTC.

The chain links TRBV5-1 to TRBJ1-1; D remains unclear. CDR3 size: 13 residues. From germline, CDR1 is SGHRS and CDR2 YFSETQ. The V end lost 7 bases, the J end lost 0 bases, and 10 bases lay between the germline ends. CDR3 in amino acids: CASGHSMNTEAFF. The CDR3, as DNA: TGCGCCAGCGGTCACTCCATGAACACTGAAGCTTTCTTT.

The chain combines TRBV21-1 with TRBJ1-2; TRBD1 is the table's D call, not checked against the DNA. TRBV21-1 is shown as a pseudogene. The CDR3 length is 17 residues. The CDR3, as DNA: TGTGCCAGCAGCAAGGTAAGTCCAGGGGCCTTCTCCACTGGCTACACCTTC. It codes for CASSKVSPGAFSTGYTF.

The chain recombines TRBV7-2 with TRBJ1-2, with D possibly TRBD1 on 5 matching bases. The V and J ends lost 2 bases and 4 bases respectively, with 14 bases between them. Germline loops: CDR1 SGHTA, CDR2 FQGNSA. The CDR3 runs 15 residues. The CDR3 DNA is TGTGCCAGCAGCTTATCAAGGGGCAACTCCTATGGCTACACCTTC. Translating it yields CASSLSRGNSYGYTF. Complete variable domain (other parts from reference TRBV7-2 and TRBJ1-2): GAGVSQSPSNKVTEKGKDVELRCDPISGHTALYWYRQSLGQGLEFLIYFQGNSAPDKSGLPSDRFSAERTGGSVSTLTIQRTQQEDSAVYLCASSLSRGNSYGYTFGSGTRLTVV.

The chain employs TRBV7-9 and TRBJ2-5; TRBD1 aligns across 7 bases. CDR3 length equals 15 residues. Germline CDR1 is SEHNR and CDR2 is FQNEAQ (reference sequence). The V gene end was trimmed by 1 base and the J gene end by 1 base; junction bases not matched to a gene: 3. DNA for the CDR3: TGTGCCAGCAGCTTAGAGGGGACAGTCCAAGAGACCCAGTACTTC. It yields the protein CASSLEGTVQETQYF.

This clone was counted only a few times. The rearrangement uses TRBV6-5 and TRBJ1-2; perhaps TRBD1 as D (6 bases). Trimming removed 5 bases at V and 4 bases at J, with 17 bases between. The CDR3 consists of 15 residues. CDR1 is MNHEY, CDR2 SVGAGI, per germline. Here the CDR3 DNA reads TGTGCCAGCAGTACGGACAGTCGACCGTCCTATGGCTACACCTTC. This gives the protein CASSTDSRPSYGYTF.

The CDR3 bases are TGTGCCAGCAGACCCCGCGATGCGGATACGCAGTATTTT. This encodes CASRPRDADTQYF. The chain recombines TRBV7-2 with TRBJ2-3, with D unresolved. Per the germline V gene, CDR1 is SGHTA and CDR2 is FQGNSA. The length of the CDR3 is 13 residues. V was clipped by 6 bases and J by 6 bases, with 13 bases between them.

The chain uses TRBV18 and TRBJ2-3; 7 bases align to TRBD1. The CDR3 is 17 amino acids. Germline V gene lookup returns CDR1 KGHSH and CDR2 LQKENI. J gave up 4 bases and V 5 bases, and 15 bases lay outside the gene matches. Here the CDR3 reads CASSSTTGFGAPDTQYF. Written as DNA, the CDR3 is TGTGCCAGCTCATCAACGACAGGGTTTGGAGCACCAGATACGCAGTATTTT.

The chain links TRBV11-2 to TRBJ1-6; D may be TRBD1 (6 bases). CDR1 and CDR2 (germline): SGHAT, FQNNGV. This CDR3 comprises 16 residues. Deletions cut 7 bases from V and 0 bases from J, with 13 bases between. The CDR3 bases are TGTGCCAGCAAAGGACAGATCAGCTCCTATAATTCACCCCTCCACTTT. Translation: CASKGQISSYNSPLHF.

The chain uses TRBV5-1 and TRBJ2-7; D is possibly TRBD2 (6 bases). V lost 3 bases and J 2 bases, leaving 12 bases between the germline ends. Germline-derived CDR1 and CDR2 are SGHRS and YFSETQ. The CDR3 length is 14 residues. The CDR3 nucleotides read TGCGCCAGCAGCTGGGGGGAGTCCACCTACGAGCAGTACTTC. It codes for CASSWGESTYEQYF.

This chain links TRBV27 with TRBJ2-1; no firm D call. The CDR3 covers 16 residues. Trimming shortened V by 6 bases and J by 5 bases, and 20 bases separated the two germline ends. Per germline, CDR1 MNHEY and CDR2 SMNVEV (reference sequence). The CDR3 reads CASSRFGDSRNNEQFF. The CDR3 DNA sequence: TGTGCCAGCAGCCGATTCGGAGATTCTAGAAACAATGAGCAGTTCTTC.

The chain carries TRBV6-1 and TRBJ1-5, with D unresolved. Between the trimmed V and J ends, which lost 1 base and 8 bases, there was a span of 12 bases. The V gene's germline CDR1 is MNHNS and CDR2 SASEGT. The CDR3 has 14 residues. CDR3 loop: CASSEGQGGKPQHF. CDR3 coding DNA: TGTGCCAGCAGTGAAGGGCAAGGCGGTAAGCCCCAGCATTTT.

This rearrangement joins TRBV10-1 to TRBJ2-1; 7 nucleotides match TRBD1. Trimming took 6 bases from V and 0 from J; bases not matched to a gene: 14. Germline V lookup: CDR1 WNHNN, CDR2 SYGVQD (reference sequence). The CDR3 length is 18 residues. The CDR3 loop reads CASREDGLRDSSYNEQFF. DNA for the CDR3: TGCGCCAGCAGAGAAGACGGACTCCGGGACAGCTCCTACAATGAGCAGTTCTTC.

The chain has TRBV5-1 and TRBJ2-1, with 11 nucleotides matching TRBD2. The ends lost 4 bases at V and 4 bases at J; junction bases unmatched: 7. CDR3 length equals 16 residues. The germline CDR1 and CDR2 sequences are SGHRS and YFSETQ. The CDR3 DNA sequence: TGCGCCAGCAGCGAACAAGGGACTAGCGGTTACAATGAGCAGTTCTTC. It codes for CASSEQGTSGYNEQFF.

This clone was seen a handful of times. The chain couples TRBV10-3 to TRBJ2-7; possible D gene TRBD1, 6 bases. This CDR3 has 14 amino acids. CDR1 is ENHRY, CDR2 SYGVKD, per germline. Trimming pared 3 bases from V and 3 bases from J, leaving 12 bases between. The CDR3 sequence is CAISEGGSYYEQYF. CDR3 bases: TGTGCCATCAGTGAAGGGGGTTCTTACTACGAGCAGTACTTC.

On this clone itself: This likely comes from a read error, as the CDR3 has no conserved phenylalanine or tryptophan at its end. The rearrangement uses TRBV28 and TRBJ2-7, with 7 bases identical to TRBD2. The CDR3 is made up of 17 amino acids. From germline, CDR1 is MDHEN and CDR2 SYDVKM. Losses at the gene ends were 3 bases for V and 4 bases for J; bases not matched to a gene: 15. The DNA of the CDR3 is TGTGCCAGCAGTTTGGGAGGGAGAGGGACGGGGGGATACGAGCAGTACCTC. This sequence encodes CASSLGGRGTGGYEQYL.

The chain has TRBV7-6 and TRBJ2-1; 8 bases fit TRBD2. Germline V lookup: CDR1 SGHVS, CDR2 FNYEAQ. The CDR3 is 17 residues long. The V and J ends lost 5 bases and 1 base, in that order; junction bases with no gene match: 10. CDR3 in DNA: TGTGCCAGCAGCCGGCTCGGGAGCGGGAGTTCCTACAATGAGCAGTTCTTC. This translates into CASSRLGSGSSYNEQFF.

J is TRBJ2-3 and V is TRBV18, with TRBD2 matching 15 bases. Germline lookup yields CDR1 KGHSH and CDR2 LQKENI. Trimming cost V 3 bases and J 5 bases; bases outside gene matches: 0. CDR3 length: 15 amino acids. The CDR3 DNA reads as TGTGCCAGCTCACCGGGACTAGCGGGAGGAGATACGCAGTATTTT. This translates into CASSPGLAGGDTQYF. Supplemented by reference TRBV18 and TRBJ2-3, the full variable domain reads NAGVMQNPRHLVRRRGQEARLRCSPMKGHSHVYWYRQLPEEGLKFMVYLQKENIIDESGMPKERFSAEFPKEGPSILRIQQVVRGDSAAYFCASSPGLAGGDTQYFGPGTRLTVL.

For the CDR3, the DNA is TGTGCCTGGAGTGTTCAGCGAACTAATGAAAAACTGTTTTTT. Translation: CAWSVQRTNEKLFF. The rearrangement joins TRBV30 to TRBJ1-4; D is unclear. Trimming took 0 bases from V and 1 from J, leaving 6 bases between them. Germline V CDR1 and CDR2: GTSNPN, SVGIG (reference sequence). The CDR3 consists of 14 residues.